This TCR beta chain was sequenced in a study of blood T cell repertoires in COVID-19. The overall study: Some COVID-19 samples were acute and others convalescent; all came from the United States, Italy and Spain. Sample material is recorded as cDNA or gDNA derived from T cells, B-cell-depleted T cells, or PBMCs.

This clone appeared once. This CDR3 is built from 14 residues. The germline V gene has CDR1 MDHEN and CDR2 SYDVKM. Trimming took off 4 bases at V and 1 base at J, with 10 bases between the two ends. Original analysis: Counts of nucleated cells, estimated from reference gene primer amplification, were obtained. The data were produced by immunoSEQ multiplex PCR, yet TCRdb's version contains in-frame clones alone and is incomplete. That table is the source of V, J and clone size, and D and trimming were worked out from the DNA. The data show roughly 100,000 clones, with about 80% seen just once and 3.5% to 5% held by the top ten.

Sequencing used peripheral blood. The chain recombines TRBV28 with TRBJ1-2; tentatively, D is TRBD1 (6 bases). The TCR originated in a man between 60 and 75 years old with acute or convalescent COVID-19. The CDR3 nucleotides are TGTGCCAGCAGTTCCGGGACAAATAACTATGGCTACACCTTC. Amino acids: CASSSGTNNYGYTF.